This T cell receptor beta chain was sequenced during a study of CD8 T cells in Susac syndrome (dated by TCRdb to between 2019 and 2020). Study-wide context: Of the Susac syndrome patients who were sequenced, more than five had clinically active disease and roughly eight were in clinical remission. Repertoire sequencing was used to test whether CD8+ T cell activation and differentiation in Susac syndrome was antigen driven. At blood withdrawal, Susac syndrome patients were either therapy-naive, taking corticosteroids (in some cases with IVIg as well), or taking IVIg alone. The paper as a whole reports these results and caveats: In patients with Susac syndrome, the CD4+ T cell repertoire showed no detectable clonal expansion. The number of individuals in the TCR sequencing and HLA analysis was acknowledged as relatively small.

Details on this clonotype: Its antigen is still unknown. No base quality information exists; no much larger clone differs at one position.

Peripheral blood CD8+ and CD4+ T cells from healthy donors, Susac syndrome patients and multiple sclerosis patients were profiled by high-throughput TCR beta sequencing. Susac syndrome patients met recently defined diagnostic criteria for definite or probable disease. Bulk CD8+ and CD4+ T cells were purified by magnetic negative isolation, whereas CD8+ TEMRA cells were enriched by FACS. Blood was collected in EDTA tubes and processed within 24 hours, with PBMCs isolated through density gradient centrifugation. PBMCs intended for TCR sequencing were cryopreserved in liquid nitrogen and were subsequently thawed in a 37 degrees C water bath. The sorted or isolated CD4+, CD8+ and CD8+ TEMRA cells had a purity of 90% or higher. RNA was extracted using the RNeasy kit, and roughly 0.5 to 1 microgram was reverse transcribed with random hexamers. The immunoSEQ multiplex PCR assay, which covers 54 Vbeta and 13 Jbeta segments, was used to amplify TCR beta CDR3 regions. To correct PCR amplification bias, a synthetic template baseline was used for both primer optimization and computational correction. Per the authors' processing: Reads were annotated to V, D and J genes according to IMGT and were analyzed with immunoSEQ Analyzer, with only productive sequences retained. To calculate clonality, Shannon entropy was normalized by log2 of the number of productive unique sequences and then subtracted from one. For each patient and control, public and private clones were evaluated among the 100 most prevalent clones. Clones were defined as Susac-specific if absent from the healthy and MS cohorts, from over a thousand published viral clones and from other ImmuneACCESS disease sequences. TCRdb's own reprocessing of the public reads used fastp at Q25 and MiXCR and kept productive beta chains. Duplicate CDR3 protein sequences are folded into a single record with the most common DNA and genes. The V and J calls follow TCRdb's processing rather than the paper's. Across this sample there are around 170,000 distinct CDR3 sequences, with approximately 94% seen only once. Of the sample, roughly 0.093% falls within the top ten clones.

Reading the germline V gene gives CDR1 MDHEN and CDR2 SYDVKM. The CDR3 sequence holds 15 residues, the cysteine and phenylalanine included. Only the CDR3 portion is preserved as DNA: 45 bases, with reading frame beginning at the first base. V and J are trimmed by 5 bases and 4 bases, and the gene matches miss 6 bases of the junction. The sequenced sample consisted of CD4+ T cells from PBMCs. The sequence came from a human donor with Susac syndrome. This sequence uses TRBV28 and TRBJ2-7; TRBD2 lines up with 12 middle nucleotides. The DNA sequence is TGTGCCAGCAGTAGACTAGCGGGGGAGCGGTACGAGCAGTACTTC. This yields the protein CASSRLAGERYEQYF.